The T cell receptor beta chain described here comes from a study of T cell responses to AZD1222 COVID-19 vaccine. From germline, CDR1 is LGHDT and CDR2 YNNKEL (reference sequence). The CDR3 length is 14 residues. V dropped 1 base and J dropped 8 bases, with 14 bases sitting between them. Repertoires were generated with immunoSEQ multiplex PCR, while TCRdb's copy carries only in-frame clones and drops some. The sample records approximately 180,000 clones, roughly nine tenths being singletons. Specimen: peripheral blood, collected on day 0 of AZD1222 vaccination. The sequence was collected from an adult in good health. The chain has TRBV3-1 (or the pseudogene TRBV3-2) and TRBJ1-2, with TRBD1 as a possible D gene (5 bases). CDR3 loop: CASSQVIRGVGYTF. The CDR3 DNA is TGTGCCAGCAGCCAAGTGATAAGGGGCGTCGGCTACACCTTC.